Listed below are T cell receptor beta chains from one sample, sequenced in a study of somatic mutations in cytotoxic T cells in rheumatoid arthritis. Clones were sequenced by immunoSEQ multiplex PCR, and TCRdb holds only the in-frame ones, with some missing. The table includes about 14,000 clones, around nine tenths detected once. Sequenced sample: CD4+ T cells sorted from blood. The receptors were sampled from a man between 65 and 85 years old with rheumatoid arthritis. The CDR3 runs from the conserved cysteine through the conserved F or W. D genes are given only for firm matches. Some rows mark clone size as missing; the rest say once, few, many or name a class of expanded clone.

abundance	v_gene	d_gene	j_gene	CDR3aa	CDR3nt
.	TRBV13	.	TRBJ1-1	CASSLTGVAFF	TGTGCCAGCAGCTTAACCGGGGTAGCTTTCTTT
once	TRBV6-5	.	TRBJ1-2	CASSGTKVGYTF	TGTGCCAGCAGTGGGACTAAGGTTGGCTACACCTTC
.	TRBV21-1	.	TRBJ1-6	CASSGPRRDKYNSPLHF	TGTGCCAGCAGCGGACCCAGACGGGACAAATATAATTCACCCCTCCACTTT
.	TRBV6-1	.	TRBJ2-3	CASSVGGWSSTDTQYF	TGTGCCAGCAGTGTGGGGGGTTGGTCTAGCACAGATACGCAGTATTTT
.	TRBV4-1	TRBD2	TRBJ2-7	CASSQVHRVPRLLAVPYEQYF	TGCGCCAGCAGCCAAGTCCATCGGGTCCCGCGGCTTCTAGCGGTGCCCTACGAGCAGTACTTC
.	TRBV4-1	.	TRBJ2-1	CASSQNKNEQFF	TGCGCCAGCAGCCAGAACAAAAATGAGCAGTTCTTC
.	TRBV7-2	.	TRBJ2-7	CASSARSYEQYF	TGTGCCAGCAGCGCCCGCTCCTACGAGCAGTACTTC
.	TRBV29-1	TRBD1	TRBJ2-7	CSVQDRASYEQYF	TGCAGCGTTCAGGACAGGGCGTCCTACGAGCAGTACTTC
few	TRBV2	.	TRBJ2-2	CASRGALATGELFF	TGTGCCAGCAGGGGGGCTCTTGCCACCGGGGAGCTGTTTTTT
.	TRBV18	.	TRBJ1-5	CASSPEGGNQPQHF	TGTGCCAGCTCACCCGAGGGAGGCAATCAGCCCCAGCATTTT
.	TRBV5-1	TRBD2	TRBJ2-5	CASSLFTASGKETQYF	TGCGCCAGCAGCCTGTTTACAGCTAGCGGGAAAGAGACCCAGTACTTC
.	TRBV19	.	TRBJ1-1	CASSTRTGTNTEAFF	TGTGCCAGTAGTACACGTACAGGAACGAACACTGAAGCTTTCTTT
.	TRBV7-2	.	TRBJ2-7	CASSSLVHASYEQYF	TGTGCCAGCAGCTCACTAGTGCACGCGTCCTACGAGCAGTACTTC
.	TRBV30	TRBD2	TRBJ2-7	CVWSRVSGLFEQYF	TGTGTCTGGAGTAGGGTTAGCGGGCTGTTCGAGCAGTACTTC
.	TRBV12-2	.	TRBJ1-3	CASRSPNSGNTIYF	TGTGCAAGTCGCTCCCCAAACTCTGGAAACACCATATATTTT
once	TRBV7-6	TRBD2	TRBJ2-2	CASSGLPLAGQNTGELFF	TGTGCCAGCAGCGGTCTCCCACTAGCGGGGCAGAACACCGGGGAGCTGTTTTTT
.	TRBV28	TRBD1	TRBJ1-1	CASSESRGWSEAFF	TGTGCCAGCAGCGAATCCAGGGGGTGGTCTGAAGCTTTCTTT
.	TRBV30	TRBD1	TRBJ2-3	CAWSEITMGQGREYF	TGTGCCTGGAGTGAGATCACAATGGGACAGGGGCGAGAGTATTTT
.	TRBV18	TRBD1	TRBJ2-2	CASSSRQGAMNTGELFF	TGTGCCAGCTCATCTCGACAGGGGGCTATGAACACCGGGGAGCTGTTTTTT
.	TRBV14	TRBD2	TRBJ2-7	CASSQDASGGEQYF	TGTGCCAGCAGCCAAGATGCTAGCGGAGGCGAGCAGTACTTC
once	TRBV7-9	TRBD2	TRBJ2-4	CASSQRGDAKNIQYF	TGTGCCAGCAGCCAGCGGGGGGACGCCAAAAACATTCAGTACTTC
.	TRBV4-1	TRBD2	TRBJ2-1	CASSQDPLTSGTYNEQFF	TGCGCCAGCAGCCAAGATCCCTTGACTAGCGGGACCTACAATGAGCAGTTCTTC
.	TRBV30	.	TRBJ1-1	CAWSVSVAVGAFF	TGTGCCTGGAGTGTAAGCGTCGCTGTGGGAGCTTTCTTT
.	TRBV7-7	.	TRBJ2-3	CASSPLAGGTDTQYF	TGTGCCAGCAGCCCATTAGCCGGGGGTACAGATACGCAGTATTTT
.	TRBV15	.	TRBJ2-7	CATSTRDSYEQYF	TGTGCCACCAGCACCAGGGACTCCTACGAGCAGTACTTC
.	TRBV11-1	.	TRBJ1-1	CASSAGITNTEAFF	TGTGCCAGCAGCGCAGGGATAACGAACACTGAAGCTTTCTTT
.	TRBV29-1	TRBD1	TRBJ1-1	CSAVQGSMNTEAFF	TGCAGCGCCGTACAGGGGTCCATGAACACTGAAGCTTTCTTT
.	TRBV5-1	TRBD2	TRBJ2-5	CASSLVRGGRETQYF	TGCGCCAGCAGCTTGGTACGCGGGGGGCGAGAGACCCAGTACTTC
once	TRBV29-1	.	TRBJ2-5	CSVGTDQETQYF	TGCAGCGTTGGGACAGATCAAGAGACCCAGTACTTC
.	TRBV25-1	.	TRBJ1-3	CASNGGNTIYF	TGTGCCAGCAACGGTGGAAACACCATATATTTT
.	TRBV27	TRBD1	TRBJ1-6	CASSFGRGYNSPLHF	TGTGCCAGCAGTTTCGGCAGGGGGTATAATTCACCCCTCCACTTT
.	TRBV6-1	TRBD2	TRBJ2-7	CASSEPGRRGDGYEQYF	TGTGCCAGCAGTGAACCGGGGAGGCGGGGGGACGGCTACGAGCAGTACTTC
.	TRBV6-1	.	TRBJ1-6	CASSLLSYNSPLHF	TGTGCCAGCAGCCTTCTCTCCTATAATTCACCCCTCCACTTT
.	TRBV12-5	TRBD1	TRBJ2-7	CASVPGTGAYEQYF	TGTGCTAGTGTCCCCGGGACAGGGGCCTACGAGCAGTACTTC
.	TRBV5-1	.	TRBJ2-5	CASSSEVETQYF	TGCGCCAGCAGTTCCGAGGTAGAGACCCAGTACTTC
.	TRBV10-2	TRBD2	TRBJ2-3	CASSENSFGGSTDTQYF	TGCGCCAGCAGTGAAAATTCATTCGGGGGGAGCACAGATACGCAGTATTTT
.	TRBV11-2	.	TRBJ2-5	CASSSVAYPYQETQYF	TGTGCCAGCAGCTCTGTGGCATACCCATACCAAGAGACCCAGTACTTC
.	TRBV4-1	TRBD2	TRBJ2-1	CASSQDGRGTSGYNEQFF	TGCGCCAGCAGCCAAGATGGCCGCGGGACTAGCGGATACAATGAGCAGTTCTTC
.	TRBV6-6	.	TRBJ2-2	CASSYSGVNTGELFF	TGTGCCAGCAGTTACTCGGGAGTGAACACCGGGGAGCTGTTTTTT
once	TRBV5-6	TRBD2	TRBJ2-7	CASSQLAGGTYEQYF	TGTGCCAGCAGCCAACTAGCGGGGGGAACCTACGAGCAGTACTTC
.	TRBV5-5	TRBD1	TRBJ1-2	CASSLEAGGFGYTF	TGTGCCAGCAGCTTGGAGGCAGGGGGCTTTGGCTACACCTTC
.	TRBV5-1	.	TRBJ1-2	CASSSPPGVAYTF	TGCGCCAGCAGCTCCCCCCCGGGGGTGGCCTACACCTTC
.	TRBV11-3	.	TRBJ2-7	CASSLASPHEQYF	TGTGCCAGCAGCTTAGCCTCCCCTCACGAGCAGTACTTC
once	TRBV11-3	TRBD2	TRBJ2-7	CASSVGSTSGSTDEQYF	TGTGCCAGCAGCGTTGGATCGACTAGCGGGAGTACGGACGAGCAGTACTTC